The 21 T cell receptor beta chains in this list originate from one sample, sequenced in a study of T cell repertoires in cytomegalovirus infection. TCRdb analysed the reads with MiXCR anew, one entry per CDR3 protein. The sample includes roughly 990,000 distinct CDR3 sequences, roughly 30% of them seen just once. These TCRs are of unknown antigen specificity. Sequences were derived from cultured CD8+ T cells from PBMCs, sampled from culture after CMV antigen stimulation. These TCRs come from a human donor in good health (CMV status not recorded). Some clones in this sample may be carry-over from other donors' samples.

Turning to this clonotype: This may stem from a read error, because a much larger clone lies one nucleotide away. The CDR3, as DNA: TGTGCCAGCAACTCCCACTACCGAGATACGCAGTATTTT. This translates into CASNSHYRDTQYF. The genes are TRBV7-8 and TRBJ2-3; D not certain. CDR3 length equals 13 residues. Between the trimmed V and J ends, which lost 7 bases and 5 bases, there was a span of 13 bases. CDR1 and CDR2 (germline): SGHVS, FQNEAQ. The entire variable domain, with the rest obtained from reference TRBV7-8 and TRBJ2-3, is as follows: GAGVSQSPRYKVAKRGQDVALRCDPISGHVSLFWYQQALGQGPEFLTYFQNEAQLDKSGLPSDRFFAERPEGSVSTLKIQRTQQEDSAVYLCASNSHYRDTQYFGPGTRLTVL.

The J gene is TRBJ1-5, the V gene TRBV19; D unclear. V lost 7 bases to trimming and J lost 2 bases, with 12 bases between them. CDR1 and CDR2 (germline): LNHDA, SQIVND (reference sequence). The CDR3 sequence is 14 residues long. The CDR3 spells CASIPDGGNQPQHF. The CDR3 DNA follows: TGTGCCAGTATCCCGGATGGGGGCAATCAGCCCCAGCATTTT.

This clonotype occurred many times. This rearrangement joins TRBV7-2 to TRBJ2-5; D perhaps matches TRBD2 (5 bases). The CDR3 totals 16 residues. Deletions cut 1 base from V and 3 bases from J, with 15 bases between. Germline V gene lookup returns CDR1 SGHTA and CDR2 FQGNSA. This CDR3 is CASSLDVRRWEETQYF. In nucleotides, the CDR3 is TGTGCCAGCAGCTTAGATGTCAGGAGGTGGGAAGAGACCCAGTACTTC.

The chain recombines TRBV2 with TRBJ2-3; TRBD2 is a possible D gene (5 bases). CDR1 and CDR2 from the germline V gene are SNHLY and FYNNEI. This CDR3 contains 15 residues. V lost 6 bases and J 2 bases, leaving 15 bases between the germline ends. This CDR3 reads CASSANERFTDTQYF. The CDR3 DNA sequence: TGTGCCAGCAGCGCCAACGAGCGGTTCACAGATACGCAGTATTTT.

This rearrangement joins TRBV6-1 to TRBJ2-1, with 7 bases fitting TRBD2. The CDR3 consists of 16 residues. Germline loops: CDR1 MNHNS, CDR2 SASEGT. J gave up 5 bases and V 1 base, and 8 bases lay outside the gene matches. CDR3 sequence: CASSEEGSGLNNEQFF. CDR3 DNA sequence: TGTGCCAGCAGTGAAGAAGGTAGCGGGTTAAACAATGAGCAGTTCTTC.

This chain links TRBV20-1 with TRBJ2-3, with TRBD2 matching 7 bases. This CDR3 spans 18 amino acids. CDR1 is DFQATT, CDR2 SNEGSKA, per germline (reference sequence). Trimming cost V 3 bases and J 0 bases; bases outside gene matches: 15. DNA for the CDR3: TGCAGTGCTAGGGGGCGAGCTAGCGGAGTACCTAGCACAGATACGCAGTATTTT. It encodes CSARGRASGVPSTDTQYF.

There are a few counts of this clonotype. The chain has TRBV25-1 and TRBJ1-1; D ambiguous. Per germline, CDR1 MGHDK and CDR2 SYGVNS. V shed 8 bases and J shed 0 bases, with 13 bases lying between them. The CDR3 runs to 14 residues. In nucleotides, the CDR3 is TGTGCCAGCGTCGCGGGAGCCCTGAACACTGAAGCTTTCTTT. This encodes CASVAGALNTEAFF.

The table lists this clonotype with a few counts. The chain uses TRBV4-3 and TRBJ1-2; possible D gene TRBD1, 5 bases. V was cut by 1 base and J by 8 bases, with 17 bases left in between. Germline V gene sequence: CDR1 LGHNA, CDR2 YSLEER. The CDR3 is 15 amino acids. The CDR3 sequence is CASSQGQGELQGYTF. The CDR3 coding sequence is TGCGCCAGCAGCCAAGGTCAAGGGGAGCTGCAAGGCTACACCTTC.

This clonotype was seen a few times. The CDR3 nucleotides read TGCAGCGTTGAAAGACTAGCGGATAGCACAGATACGCAGTATTTT. Protein: CSVERLADSTDTQYF. The chain has TRBV29-1 and TRBJ2-3; 9 bases line up with TRBD2. CDR1 and CDR2 (germline): SQVTM, ANQGSEA. The CDR3 runs 15 residues. The junction had 3 bases not matched to a gene; V was cut back by 2 bases and J by 0 bases.

This clonotype was counted only a few times. The chain employs TRBV12-3 or TRBV12-4 and TRBJ2-2; weak D call: TRBD2 (7 bases). This CDR3 contains 13 residues. The ends were cut back, 7 bases at V and 6 bases at J, with 12 bases in the middle. The chain's CDR3 is CASTEGGAGELFF. The CDR3 DNA reads TGTGCCAGCACCGAAGGGGGGGCCGGGGAGCTGTTTTTT.

A few counts support this clonotype. The J gene is TRBJ2-1, the V gene TRBV28; TRBD1 might be the D (6 bases). The germline V gene has CDR1 MDHEN and CDR2 SYDVKM. The V end lost 3 bases, the J end lost 1 base, and 16 bases lay between the germline ends. The CDR3 runs 17 residues. In DNA, the CDR3 is TGTGCCAGCAGTTTGTGGGACAAACAGTTGTCCTACAATGAGCAGTTCTTC. Its protein is CASSLWDKQLSYNEQFF.

The V gene is TRBV19, the J gene TRBJ2-3; 8 bases are a match to TRBD2. The germline CDR1 and CDR2 sequences are LNHDA and SQIVND (reference sequence). The CDR3 extends over 15 amino acids. Trimming at V came to 7 bases and at J to 5 bases, leaving 11 bases not matched to a gene. In DNA form, the CDR3 reads TGTGCCAGTAACCCAAGCGGGGGAGGAGGAGATACGCAGTATTTT. It yields the protein CASNPSGGGGDTQYF.

This clonotype has just a few counts. A clone one base away is much larger, so this may be a read error. The rearrangement uses TRBV6-2 or TRBV6-3 and TRBJ1-1; D is ambiguous. Deletions cut 1 base from V and 2 bases from J, with 2 bases between. CDR1 and CDR2 (germline): MNHEY, SVGEGT. The length of the CDR3 is 12 residues. In DNA, the CDR3 is TGTGCCAGCAGTTACTTTAACACTGAAGCTTTCTTT. Its translation is CASSYFNTEAFF.

This clonotype was counted a few times. The chain couples TRBV7-9 to TRBJ1-2, with TRBD1 as a possible D gene (6 bases). Trimming shortened V by 4 bases and J by 1 base, and 28 bases separated the two germline ends. Germline CDR1 and CDR2: SEHNR and FQNEAQ (reference sequence). The length of the CDR3 is 20 residues. CDR3 sequence (DNA): TGTGCCAGCAGCTCAACGAATGGGGGGGCGCAGGGATTAGATAACTATGGCTACACCTTC. Protein: CASSSTNGGAQGLDNYGYTF.

J is TRBJ1-1 and V is TRBV25-1, with 8 bases fitting TRBD1. The V gene's germline CDR1 is MGHDK and CDR2 SYGVNS. V lost 4 bases and J lost 0; bases outside the gene matches: 4. The length of the CDR3 is 15 residues. CDR3 in DNA: TGTGCCAGCAGTGGGCTGACAGGGGTGAACACTGAAGCTTTCTTT. It is translated as CASSGLTGVNTEAFF.

This clonotype was counted a few times. This sequence joins TRBV15 and TRBJ2-7; D possibly corresponds to TRBD2 (6 bases). The germline V gene has CDR1 LNHNV and CDR2 YYDKDF (reference sequence). The CDR3 totals 12 residues. Trimming stripped 8 bases from V and 7 bases from J, with 15 bases between. The CDR3 nucleotides read TGTGCCACCTACCAGGGAGGTTGTGAGCAGTACGTC. Translating gives CATYQGGCEQYV.

This clonotype was observed a few times. V gene TRBV10-3 combines with J gene TRBJ2-2; 8 bases match TRBD1. The trim removed 3 bases at V and 2 bases at J, leaving 5 bases unmatched. The CDR3 is made up of 16 amino acids. Looked up from germline, CDR1 is ENHRY and CDR2 is SYGVKD. The CDR3 reads CAISDATGGNTGELFF. The CDR3 DNA sequence: TGTGCCATCAGTGACGCAACAGGGGGTAACACCGGGGAGCTGTTTTTT.

Worth noting for this clonotype: This may arise from a read error, as a much more abundant clone is one base away. The J gene is TRBJ2-2, the V gene TRBV6-1, with D possibly TRBD2 on 6 matching bases. The length of the CDR3 is 14 residues. V lost 2 bases and J lost 6, with 10 bases in between. From germline, CDR1 is MNHNS and CDR2 SASEGT. The CDR3 sequence is CASSESGLPGELFF. The CDR3 coding sequence is TGTGCCAGCAGTGAATCGGGACTCCCCGGGGAGCTGTTTTTT.

This clonotype has only a few counts. The J gene is TRBJ2-3, the V gene TRBV11-1, with D hard to call. Per germline, CDR1 SGHAT and CDR2 FQDESV (reference sequence). The CDR3 covers 12 residues. V shed 8 bases and J shed 1 base, with 7 bases lying between them. The chain's CDR3 is CASEKGTDTQYF. The DNA for the CDR3 is TGTGCCAGCGAGAAAGGCACAGATACGCAGTATTTT.

The table lists this clonotype with many counts. This chain uses TRBV25-1 with TRBJ1-2, with TRBD1 matching 7 bases. The CDR3 extends over 17 amino acids. Germline loops: CDR1 MGHDK, CDR2 SYGVNS. V lost 3 bases, J lost 8 bases, and 18 bases stayed unmatched. The CDR3 DNA reads as TGTGCCAGCAGTGACCGGACAGGCCTTTTTACTTCGGGGGGCTACACCTTC. This codes for CASSDRTGLFTSGGYTF.

The chain recombines TRBV10-3 with TRBJ2-1; D possibly corresponds to TRBD1 (5 bases). Trimming shortened V by 0 bases and J by 8 bases, and 8 bases separated the two germline ends. The CDR3 covers 13 residues. Germline lookup yields CDR1 ENHRY and CDR2 SYGVKD. The CDR3 bases are TGTGCCATCAGTGAGTCTTGGGGCGATGAGCAGTTCTTC. It encodes CAISESWGDEQFF.